A selection of T cell receptor beta chains follows, all from one sample in a study of shared clonotypes between healthy human individuals. TCRdb's table, derived via immunoSEQ multiplex PCR, lists solely in-frame clones and lacks some. The data contain millions of clones, roughly 93% of them singletons. Material for sequencing was naive CD4+ T cells from PBMCs. The receptors originated from a man younger than 35 in good health. Some clones in this sample may be carry-over from other donors' samples. Each CDR3 is given with its conserved first and last residue. A D gene is named only where the DNA matches it firmly. Size tells how often a clone was seen (once, few, many) or the class of an expanded clone, and some rows leave it out.

TRBV5-1,NA,NA,TRBJ1-5,CASSLQGGNQPQHF,TGCGCCAGCAGCTTGCAAGGGGGCAATCAGCCCCAGCATTTT
TRBV30,TRBD1,NA,TRBJ1-2,CAWSGTGGGYGYTF,TGTGCCTGGAGCGGGACAGGGGGCGGCTATGGCTACACCTTC
TRBV19,NA,NA,TRBJ1-4,CASSIRSGINEKLFF,TGTGCCAGTAGTATTAGATCGGGGATTAATGAAAAACTGTTTTTT
TRBV7-2,NA,once,TRBJ1-5,CASSLIPGLGPRNQPQHF,TGTGCCAGCAGCTTAATCCCCGGGTTAGGCCCGAGGAATCAGCCCCAGCATTTT
TRBV25-1,NA,NA,TRBJ2-1,CASSAQRNEQFF,TGTGCCAGCAGTGCCCAAAGGAATGAGCAGTTCTTC
TRBV29-1,TRBD1,NA,TRBJ1-3,CSAVGQGMIGNTIYF,TGCAGCGCGGTGGGACAGGGGATGATAGGAAACACCATATATTTT
TRBV6-5,NA,once,TRBJ1-3,CASRVENTIYF,TGTGCCAGCAGGGTGGAAAACACCATATATTTT
TRBV28,NA,NA,TRBJ1-2,CASSSRTVPYGYTF,TGTGCCAGCAGTTCCCGGACAGTACCCTATGGCTACACCTTC
TRBV15,NA,NA,TRBJ1-5,CATSRGGRDQPQHF,TGTGCCACCAGCAGGGGAGGGAGGGATCAGCCCCAGCATTTT
TRBV10-1,NA,NA,TRBJ2-1,CASSESEVKDEQFF,TGCGCCAGCAGTGAGTCAGAGGTAAAAGATGAGCAGTTCTTC
TRBV9,TRBD2,NA,TRBJ2-1,CASSVGGSGSYNEQFF,TGTGCCAGCAGCGTAGGGGGTAGCGGGAGTTACAATGAGCAGTTCTTC
TRBV5-1,NA,NA,TRBJ1-5,CASSSSGNQPQHF,TGCGCCAGCAGCTCATCAGGGAATCAGCCCCAGCATTTT